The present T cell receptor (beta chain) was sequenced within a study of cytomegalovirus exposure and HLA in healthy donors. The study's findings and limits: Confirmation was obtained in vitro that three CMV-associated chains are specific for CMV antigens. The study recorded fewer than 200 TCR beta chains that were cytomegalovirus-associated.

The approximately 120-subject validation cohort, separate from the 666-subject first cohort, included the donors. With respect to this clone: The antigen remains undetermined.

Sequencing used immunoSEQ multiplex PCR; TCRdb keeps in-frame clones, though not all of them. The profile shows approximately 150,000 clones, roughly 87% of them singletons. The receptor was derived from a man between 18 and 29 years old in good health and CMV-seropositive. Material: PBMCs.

The CDR3: CAWSRNGRLQETQYF. CDR3 DNA: TGTGCCTGGAGTAGGAACGGCAGGCTCCAAGAGACCCAGTACTTC. This chain links TRBV30 with TRBJ2-5, with D hard to call. The CDR3 loop spans 15 amino acids. Germline CDR1 reads GTSNPN; CDR2 reads SVGIG (reference sequence). V dropped 2 bases and J dropped 1 base, with 14 bases sitting between them.